What follows describes a single T cell receptor beta chain. Its antigen specificity is not known. Base qualities are not recorded, but no much larger clone differs from it by a single base. The data stem from a study of T cell responses to AZD1222 COVID-19 vaccine (dated by TCRdb to the early 2020s). The study in broad terms: AZD1222 recipients given second doses at about 4 weeks or at about 12 weeks were pooled, since spike-specific TCR depth and breadth were not found to differ between the two schedules. A total of just over 230 trial participants underwent TCR sequencing, of whom roughly 210 had received two doses of AZD1222 and 26 had received two doses of the MenACWY control vaccine. Trial participants were enrolled by age into 18-55, 56-69 and 70-plus year subgroups, with roughly 150, 30 and 60 TCR-sequenced participants respectively.

According to the germline V gene, CDR1 reads SGDLS and CDR2 reads YYNGEE. The CDR3 runs 20 amino acids, cysteine and phenylalanine included. Only the CDR3 region is kept as DNA, spanning 60 bases read in frame from base 1. V ends up 0 bases short and J 4 bases short, with an unmatched junction base count of 15. The time point label corresponds to: baseline before first vaccination. Vaccinee samples came from UK trials COV001 and COV002, including a single-blind randomized controlled phase 2/3 trial of AZD1222 (ChAdOx1 nCoV-19) in healthy adults. Trial participant PBMC samples were collected at day 0 and day 28 after the second dose for TCRbeta chain sequencing. The CDR3 regions of human TCRbeta chains were analyzed by immunosequencing. The authors' analysis ran thus. Repertoire TCRs were matched against a reference library of SARS-CoV-2-specific TCRs generated with the MIRA antigen-specificity platform. Breadth was defined as the fraction of unique TCRs that were SARS-CoV-2-associated, and depth was defined as the fraction of total T cells that were SARS-CoV-2-associated. Using the MIRA data, each spike-specific TCR was mapped to the spike region that the TCR reacts to and placed in a CD4 or CD8 class. Log10-transformed breadth and depth values were compared by one-way ANOVA with Sidak's multiple comparisons tests. The immuneACCESS repertoire file appears here via TCRdb, limited to in-frame rearrangements. These files lack a portion of the clones; in checked studies, under half of the deficit traces to unresolved V genes, and the cause of the others is not known. Clonal size and the V and J genes are those of that table, whereas D and trimming came from the DNA. The sample table contains about 150,000 clones; only one count was recorded for 91% of them. The ten largest clones represent about 1.5% of the sample.

What the study reported, not specific to this receptor: The 56-69-year group was small, and its depth increase did not reach significance, likely because of low power. Most participants were white British and females outnumbered males, and the authors suggested that clonal diversity may have been underestimated. Reportedly, close to half of the unique spike-specific TCRs recognized epitopes lying outside the regions that are mutated in the B.1.351 and B.1.1.7 variants. Conclusions about previously exposed vaccinees were limited because only six or seven AZD1222 recipients were SARS-CoV-2 seropositive at baseline. A significant rise in spike-specific TCR breadth and depth was observed after two AZD1222 doses relative to day 0 and relative to MenACWY recipients. Because no samples from the day 14 peak response were available, repertoires could be characterized only after the peak T cell response. CD4 TCRs associated with the vaccine covered the entire spike protein, and the dominant responses were in regions 160-218 and 743-854.

The sequence is built from TRBV9 and TRBJ2-1, with 11 bases aligning to TRBD2. The source of this sequence is an adult in good health. The source was peripheral blood, collected on day 0 of AZD1222 vaccination. The sequenced DNA is TGTGCCAGCAGCGTAGGGGCGCTGCGGCTAGCGGGAGGACTTTACAATGAGCAGTTCTTC. This encodes CASSVGALRLAGGLYNEQFF.